The 10 T cell receptor beta chains below were found in one sample sequenced in a study of T cell changes during pregnancy in multiple sclerosis. Sequencing used immunoSEQ multiplex PCR; TCRdb keeps in-frame clones, though not all of them. The table shows 65,000 to 75,000 clones, with approximately 89% occurring only once. The sequenced sample was peripheral blood, obtained in the third trimester of pregnancy. These TCRs come from a female donor in good health, enrolled as a control in a pregnancy study.

This sequence joins TRBV28 and TRBJ2-1; 10 bases line up with TRBD2. The CDR3 is 15 residues long. Germline V gives CDR1 MDHEN, CDR2 SYDVKM. Trimming removed 1 base from V and 9 bases from J; junction bases left unmatched: 6. CDR3 protein: CASSLLPAGGFEQFF. For the CDR3, the DNA is TGTGCCAGCAGTTTATTGCCAGCGGGGGGGTTTGAGCAGTTCTTC.

This chain joins TRBV18 and TRBJ2-3; 9 bases are a match to TRBD1. CDR3 length: 15 residues. The V segment lost 6 bases and the J segment 6 bases; nucleotides outside the gene matches: 10. Germline V gene data show CDR1 as KGHSH and CDR2 as LQKENI. CDR3 in DNA: TGTGCCAGCTCGCGGGGGACAGGGAAAAGTGATACGCAGTATTTT. Protein product: CASSRGTGKSDTQYF.

The chain joins TRBV30 to TRBJ2-1; 9 nucleotides match TRBD1. CDR3 size: 13 residues. Germline CDR1 and CDR2: GTSNPN and SVGIG (reference sequence). V shed 3 bases and J 7 bases; nucleotides not matched to a gene: 4. The DNA of the CDR3 is TGTGCCTGGAGACAGGGGGCAAAGAATGAGCAGTTCTTC. It yields the protein CAWRQGAKNEQFF.

J is TRBJ2-1 and V is TRBV5-6; 10 bases align to TRBD1. Losses at the gene ends were 0 bases for V and 12 bases for J; bases not matched to a gene: 3. Germline CDR1 reads SGHDT; CDR2 reads YYEEEE. The CDR3 length is 13 residues. CDR3 nucleotides: TGTGCCAGCAGCTTGGGGACAGGGGGGCCGCAGTTCTTC. It translates to CASSLGTGGPQFF.

The genes are TRBV30 and TRBJ1-5; weak D call: TRBD1 (6 bases). Germline lookup yields CDR1 GTSNPN and CDR2 SVGIG (reference sequence). CDR3 length: 15 amino acids. With 0 bases removed from V and 11 bases from J, the gap between germline ends came to 20 bases. CDR3 nucleotide sequence: TGTGCCTGGAGTGTACGGGGCGGGGGGGCCCAGGCCCAGCATTTT. Its protein is CAWSVRGGGAQAQHF.

This rearrangement joins TRBV28 to TRBJ2-1; D possibly corresponds to TRBD2 (7 bases). Trimming shortened V by 8 bases and J by 0 bases, and 14 bases separated the two germline ends. CDR1 is MDHEN, CDR2 SYDVKM, per germline. CDR3 length: 15 amino acids. CDR3 sequence: CASRQAGVSYNEQFF. In DNA form, the CDR3 reads TGTGCCAGCCGACAGGCGGGGGTCTCCTACAATGAGCAGTTCTTC.

The table lists this clone with a few counts. The chain employs TRBV7-9 and TRBJ2-2; 7 bases agree with TRBD2. Germline V gives CDR1 SEHNR, CDR2 FQNEAQ (reference sequence). The V segment lost 8 bases and the J segment 13 bases; nucleotides outside the gene matches: 16. The CDR3 runs to 14 residues. CDR3: CASGRREPSGGLFF. CDR3 sequence (DNA): TGTGCCAGCGGGCGGCGGGAGCCCTCGGGTGGGCTGTTTTTT.

The chain carries TRBV11-2 and TRBJ2-3; 10 bases map to TRBD2. The trim removed 1 base at V and 3 bases at J, leaving 7 bases unmatched. CDR1 and CDR2 from the germline V gene are SGHAT and FQNNGV. The CDR3 is 17 residues long. CDR3 residues: CASSLGGAGGLTDTQYF. CDR3 bases: TGTGCCAGCAGCTTAGGGGGAGCGGGGGGGCTGACAGATACGCAGTATTTT.

The chain recombines TRBV5-6 with TRBJ2-7; a weak D match, TRBD2 (6 bases). Germline values: CDR1 SGHDT, CDR2 YYEEEE. With 2 bases removed from V and 2 bases from J, the gap between germline ends came to 8 bases. This CDR3 is built from 13 residues. CDR3 loop: CASSLPGAYEQYF. CDR3 bases: TGTGCCAGCAGCTTACCGGGGGCCTACGAGCAGTACTTC.

The chain uses TRBV29-1 and TRBJ1-4, with D perhaps TRBD1 (5 bases). This CDR3 is 11 amino acids long. With 7 bases removed from V and 4 bases from J, the gap between germline ends came to 7 bases. Looked up from germline, CDR1 is SQVTM and CDR2 is ANQGSEA. The CDR3 spells CSAGGNEKLFF. The CDR3 nucleotides are TGCAGCGCGGGGGGTAATGAAAAACTGTTTTTT.